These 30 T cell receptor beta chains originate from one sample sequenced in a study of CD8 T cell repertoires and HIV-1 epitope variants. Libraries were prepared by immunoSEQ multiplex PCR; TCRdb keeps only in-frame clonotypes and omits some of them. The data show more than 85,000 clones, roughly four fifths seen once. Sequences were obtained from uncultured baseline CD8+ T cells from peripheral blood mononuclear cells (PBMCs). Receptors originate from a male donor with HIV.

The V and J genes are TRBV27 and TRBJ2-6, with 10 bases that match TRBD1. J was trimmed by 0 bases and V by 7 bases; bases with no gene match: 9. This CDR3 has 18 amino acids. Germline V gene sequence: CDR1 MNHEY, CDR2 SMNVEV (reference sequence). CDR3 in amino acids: CASTEDRGLNSGANVLTF. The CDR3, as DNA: TGTGCCAGCACCGAAGACAGGGGGCTTAACTCTGGGGCCAACGTCCTGACTTTC.

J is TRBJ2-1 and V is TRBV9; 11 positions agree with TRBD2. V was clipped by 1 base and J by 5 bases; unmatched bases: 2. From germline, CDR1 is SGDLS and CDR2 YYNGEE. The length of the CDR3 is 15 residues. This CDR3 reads CASSVLAGGNNEQFF. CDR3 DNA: TGTGCCAGCAGCGTACTAGCGGGAGGAAACAATGAGCAGTTCTTC.

CDR3 sequence (DNA): TGTGCCAGCAGCGTTGACAGGGGGAGCACAGATACGCAGTATTTT. This codes for CASSVDRGSTDTQYF. The chain is built from TRBV7-2 and TRBJ2-3; TRBD1 aligns across 9 bases. Germline V gene sequence: CDR1 SGHTA, CDR2 FQGNSA. V lost 5 bases and J lost 0; bases outside the gene matches: 3. There are 15 residues in the CDR3. The full variable domain, its missing parts supplied by reference TRBV7-2 and TRBJ2-3, is GAGVSQSPSNKVTEKGKDVELRCDPISGHTALYWYRQSLGQGLEFLIYFQGNSAPDKSGLPSDRFSAERTGGSVSTLTIQRTQQEDSAVYLCASSVDRGSTDTQYFGPGTRLTVL.

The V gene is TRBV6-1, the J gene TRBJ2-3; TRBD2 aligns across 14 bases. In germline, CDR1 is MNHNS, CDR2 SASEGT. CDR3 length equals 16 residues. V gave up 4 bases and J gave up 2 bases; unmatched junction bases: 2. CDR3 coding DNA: TGTGCCAGCAGTGCGACTAGCGGGGGGGTCACAGATACGCAGTATTTT. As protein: CASSATSGGVTDTQYF.

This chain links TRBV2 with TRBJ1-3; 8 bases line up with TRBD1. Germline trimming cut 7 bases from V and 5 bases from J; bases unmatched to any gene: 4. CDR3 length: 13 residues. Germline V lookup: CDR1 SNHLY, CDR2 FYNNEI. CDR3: CASTRDRRNTIYF. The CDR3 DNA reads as TGTGCCAGCACTCGGGACAGGCGAAACACCATATATTTT.

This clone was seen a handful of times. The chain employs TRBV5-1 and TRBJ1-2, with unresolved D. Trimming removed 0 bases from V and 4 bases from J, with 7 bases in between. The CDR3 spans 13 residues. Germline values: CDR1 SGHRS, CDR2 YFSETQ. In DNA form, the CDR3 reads TGCGCCAGCAGCTTGGACACCATCTATGGCTACACCTTC. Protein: CASSLDTIYGYTF.

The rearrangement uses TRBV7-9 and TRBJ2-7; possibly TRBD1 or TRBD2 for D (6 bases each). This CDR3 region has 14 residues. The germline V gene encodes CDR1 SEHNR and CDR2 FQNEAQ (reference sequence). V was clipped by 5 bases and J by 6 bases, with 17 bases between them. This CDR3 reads CASSPEVGGGEQYF. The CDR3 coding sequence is TGTGCCAGCAGCCCTGAGGTGGGGGGCGGCGAGCAGTACTTC.

In DNA, the CDR3 is TGCGCCAGCAGCTTGGTATTAGGCTCCTACGAGCAGTACTTC. This translates into CASSLVLGSYEQYF. The gene calls are TRBV5-1 and TRBJ2-7; D is undetermined. The CDR3 is 14 residues long. Trimming left V 0 bases short and J 0 bases short, with 7 bases between. Germline lookup yields CDR1 SGHRS and CDR2 YFSETQ.

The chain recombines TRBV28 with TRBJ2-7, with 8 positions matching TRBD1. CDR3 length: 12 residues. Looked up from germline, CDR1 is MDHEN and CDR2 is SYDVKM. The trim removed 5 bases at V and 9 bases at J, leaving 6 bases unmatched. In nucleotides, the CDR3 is TGTGCCAGCAGTCCCAGGACAGGGACGCAGTACTTC. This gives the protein CASSPRTGTQYF. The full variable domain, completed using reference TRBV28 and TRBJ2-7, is DVKVTQSSRYLVKRTGEKVFLECVQDMDHENMFWYRQDPGLGLRLIYFSYDVKMKEKGDIPEGYSVSREKKERFSLILESASTNQTSMYLCASSPRTGTQYFGPGTRLTVT.

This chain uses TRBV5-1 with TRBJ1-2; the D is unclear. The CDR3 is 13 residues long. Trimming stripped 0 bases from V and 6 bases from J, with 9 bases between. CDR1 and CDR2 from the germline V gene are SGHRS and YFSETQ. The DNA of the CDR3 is TGCGCCAGCAGCTTGGGTGGGGTGGATGGCTACACCTTC. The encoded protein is CASSLGGVDGYTF. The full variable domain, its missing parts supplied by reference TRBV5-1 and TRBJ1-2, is KAGVTQTPRYLIKTRGQQVTLSCSPISGHRSVSWYQQTPGQGLQFLFEYFSETQRNKGNFPGRFSGRQFSNSRSEMNVSTLELGDSALYLCASSLGGVDGYTFGSGTRLTVV.

The CDR3: CASSPPSTGTSVNEQFF. CDR3 coding DNA: TGTGCCAGCAGCCCCCCCTCGACAGGGACTAGCGTCAATGAGCAGTTCTTC. This rearrangement joins TRBV7-8 to TRBJ2-1, with TRBD2 matching over 10 bases. Trimming took 5 bases from V and 6 from J; bases not matched to a gene: 13. Looked up from germline, CDR1 is SGHVS and CDR2 is FQNEAQ. This CDR3 contains 17 residues.

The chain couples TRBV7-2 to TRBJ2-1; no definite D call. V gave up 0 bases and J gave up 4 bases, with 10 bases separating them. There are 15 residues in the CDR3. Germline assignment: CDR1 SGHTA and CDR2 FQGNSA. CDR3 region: CASSLAPKAYNEQFF. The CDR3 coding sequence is TGTGCCAGCAGCTTAGCTCCGAAAGCGTACAATGAGCAGTTCTTC. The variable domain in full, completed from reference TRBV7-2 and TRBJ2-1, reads GAGVSQSPSNKVTEKGKDVELRCDPISGHTALYWYRQSLGQGLEFLIYFQGNSAPDKSGLPSDRFSAERTGGSVSTLTIQRTQQEDSAVYLCASSLAPKAYNEQFFGPGTRLTVL.

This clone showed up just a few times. CDR3 nucleotide sequence: TGTGCCAGCAGCCCCGAGTGGCGGGAGGAAAATGAGCAGTTCTTC. Protein sequence: CASSPEWREENEQFF. The J gene is TRBJ2-1, the V gene TRBV7-9, with 8 positions matching TRBD2. J lost 7 bases, V lost 5 bases, and 10 bases had no gene match. CDR1 is SEHNR and CDR2 is FQNEAQ in the germline V gene (reference sequence). This CDR3 spans 15 amino acids.

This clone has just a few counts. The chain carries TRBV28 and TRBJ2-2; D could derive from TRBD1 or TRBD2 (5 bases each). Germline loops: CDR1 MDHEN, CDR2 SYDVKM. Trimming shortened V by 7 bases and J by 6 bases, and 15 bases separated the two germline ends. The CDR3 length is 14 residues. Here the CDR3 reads CASTAEGRAGELFF. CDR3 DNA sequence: TGTGCCAGCACTGCTGAGGGCAGGGCCGGGGAGCTGTTTTTT. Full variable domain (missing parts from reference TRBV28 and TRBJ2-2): DVKVTQSSRYLVKRTGEKVFLECVQDMDHENMFWYRQDPGLGLRLIYFSYDVKMKEKGDIPEGYSVSREKKERFSLILESASTNQTSMYLCASTAEGRAGELFFGEGSRLTVL.

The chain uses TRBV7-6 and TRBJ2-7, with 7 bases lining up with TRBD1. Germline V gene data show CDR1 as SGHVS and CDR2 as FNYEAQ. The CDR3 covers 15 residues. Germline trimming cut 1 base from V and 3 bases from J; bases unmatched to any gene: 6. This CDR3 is CASSLDRTGSYEQYF. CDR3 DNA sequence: TGTGCCAGCAGCTTAGATCGGACAGGTAGCTACGAGCAGTACTTC.

The CDR3 spells CASRAISYEQYF. For the CDR3, the DNA is TGTGCCAGCCGGGCGATCTCGTACGAGCAGTACTTC. This chain uses TRBV6-5 with TRBJ2-7; D ambiguous. Germline loops: CDR1 MNHEY, CDR2 SVGAGI. There are 12 residues in the CDR3. V lost 8 bases, J lost 4 bases, and 12 bases lay in between.

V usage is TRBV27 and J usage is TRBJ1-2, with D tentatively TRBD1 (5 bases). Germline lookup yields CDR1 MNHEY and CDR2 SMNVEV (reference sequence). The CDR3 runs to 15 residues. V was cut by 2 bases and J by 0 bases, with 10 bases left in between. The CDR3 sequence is CASSLREGSNYGYTF. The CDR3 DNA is TGTGCCAGCAGTTTACGGGAGGGGTCTAACTATGGCTACACCTTC.

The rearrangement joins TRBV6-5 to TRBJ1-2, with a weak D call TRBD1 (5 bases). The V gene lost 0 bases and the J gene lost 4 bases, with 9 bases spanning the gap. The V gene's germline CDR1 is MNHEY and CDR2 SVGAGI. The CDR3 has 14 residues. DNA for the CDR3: TGTGCCAGCAGTTACTCGGGGGGAATCTATGGCTACACCTTC. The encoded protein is CASSYSGGIYGYTF.

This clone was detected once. This CDR3 is CASSRDWQQNTEAFF. In DNA, the CDR3 is TGTGCCAGCAGCCGGGACTGGCAGCAGAACACTGAAGCTTTCTTT. This chain uses TRBV5-5 with TRBJ1-1; perhaps TRBD1 as D (5 bases). V was pared by 4 bases and J by 1 base, with 14 bases between. The CDR3 has 15 residues. The germline gives CDR1 SGHKS, CDR2 YYEKEE (reference sequence).

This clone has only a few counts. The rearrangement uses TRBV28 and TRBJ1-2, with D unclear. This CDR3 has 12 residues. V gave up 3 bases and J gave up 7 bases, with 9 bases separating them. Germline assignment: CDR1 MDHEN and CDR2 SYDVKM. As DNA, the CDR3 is TGTGCCAGCAGTTTCAATGGCGGTGGCTACACCTTC. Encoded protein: CASSFNGGGYTF.

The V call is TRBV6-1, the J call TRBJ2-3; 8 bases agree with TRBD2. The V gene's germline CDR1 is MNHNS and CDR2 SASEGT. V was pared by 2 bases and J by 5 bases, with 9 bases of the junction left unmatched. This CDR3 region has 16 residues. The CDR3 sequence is CASSESPAGEGDTQYF. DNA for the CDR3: TGTGCCAGCAGTGAAAGTCCAGCGGGAGAGGGAGATACGCAGTATTTT.

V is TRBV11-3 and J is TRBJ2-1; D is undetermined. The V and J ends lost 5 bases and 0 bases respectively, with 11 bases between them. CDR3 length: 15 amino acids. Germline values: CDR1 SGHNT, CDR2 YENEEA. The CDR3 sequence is CASSPGYLSYNEQFF. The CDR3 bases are TGTGCCAGCAGCCCTGGGTACCTCTCCTACAATGAGCAGTTCTTC.

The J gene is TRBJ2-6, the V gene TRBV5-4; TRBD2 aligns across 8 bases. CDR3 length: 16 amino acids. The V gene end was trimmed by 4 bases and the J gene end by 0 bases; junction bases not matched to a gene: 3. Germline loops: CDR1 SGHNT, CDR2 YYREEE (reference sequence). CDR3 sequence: CASSGTSPSGANVLTF. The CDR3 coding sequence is TGTGCCAGCAGCGGGACTAGTCCCTCTGGGGCCAACGTCCTGACTTTC.

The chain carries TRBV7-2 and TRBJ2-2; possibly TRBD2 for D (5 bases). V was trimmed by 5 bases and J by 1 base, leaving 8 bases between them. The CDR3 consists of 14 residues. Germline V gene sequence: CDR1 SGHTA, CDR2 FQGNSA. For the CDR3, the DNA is TGTGCCAGCAGCCCCGGGGTGAACACCGGGGAGCTGTTTTTT. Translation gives CASSPGVNTGELFF.

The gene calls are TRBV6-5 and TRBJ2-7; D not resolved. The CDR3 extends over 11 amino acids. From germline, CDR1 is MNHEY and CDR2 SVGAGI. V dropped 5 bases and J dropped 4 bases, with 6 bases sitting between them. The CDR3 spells CASSQDYEQYF. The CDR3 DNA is TGTGCCAGCAGTCAGGATTACGAGCAGTACTTC.

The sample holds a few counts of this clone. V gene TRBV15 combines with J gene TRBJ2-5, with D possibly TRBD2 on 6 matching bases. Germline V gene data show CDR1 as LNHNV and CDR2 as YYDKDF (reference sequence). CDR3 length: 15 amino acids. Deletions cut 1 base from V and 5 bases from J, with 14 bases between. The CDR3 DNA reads TGTGCCACCAGCAGAGCTCGGAGGGAATGGGAGACCCAGTACTTC. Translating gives CATSRARREWETQYF.

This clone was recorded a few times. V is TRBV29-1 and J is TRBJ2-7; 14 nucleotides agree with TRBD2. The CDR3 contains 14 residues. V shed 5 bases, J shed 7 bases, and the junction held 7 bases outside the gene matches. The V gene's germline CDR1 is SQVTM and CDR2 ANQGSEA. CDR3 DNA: TGCAGCGTTAGGACTAGCGGGGGGAAGGTGGAGCAGTACTTC. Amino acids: CSVRTSGGKVEQYF.

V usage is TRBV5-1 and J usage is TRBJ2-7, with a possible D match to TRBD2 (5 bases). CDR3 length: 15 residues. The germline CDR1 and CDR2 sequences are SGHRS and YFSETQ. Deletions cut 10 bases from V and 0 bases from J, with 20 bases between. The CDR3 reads CAACVVGNSSYEQYF. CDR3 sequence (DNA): TGCGCCGCCTGTGTTGTCGGGAACTCCTCCTACGAGCAGTACTTC.

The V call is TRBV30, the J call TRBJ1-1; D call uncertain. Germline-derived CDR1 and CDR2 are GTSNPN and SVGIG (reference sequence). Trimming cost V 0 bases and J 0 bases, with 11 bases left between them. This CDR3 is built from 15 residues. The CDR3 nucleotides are TGTGCCTGGAGTGTAAAGGCCCTAATGAACACTGAAGCTTTCTTT. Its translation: CAWSVKALMNTEAFF. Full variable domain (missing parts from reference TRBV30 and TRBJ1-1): SQTIHQWPATLVQPVGSPLSLECTVEGTSNPNLYWYRQAAGRGLQLLFYSVGIGQISSEVPQNLSASRPQDRQFILSSKKLLLSDSGFYLCAWSVKALMNTEAFFGQGTRLTVV.

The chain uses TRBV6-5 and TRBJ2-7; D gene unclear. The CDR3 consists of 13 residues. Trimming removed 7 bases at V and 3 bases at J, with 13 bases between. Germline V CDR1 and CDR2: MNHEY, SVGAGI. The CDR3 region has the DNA TGTGCCAGCACTAAGGGTTCAGGCTACGAGCAGTACTTC. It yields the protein CASTKGSGYEQYF.